Described below is a single T cell receptor (beta chain) sequence and its context. Its specificity is not known. These data are taken from a study of identifying expanded T cells in peripheral blood. Study-wide points: Technical replicates showed about 1.1 changed clones; two weeks around 15; four weeks 19.

Repertoires were generated with immunoSEQ multiplex PCR, while TCRdb's copy carries only in-frame clones and drops some. Of about 100,000 clones listed, over 75% are singletons. CDR1 and CDR2 from the germline V gene are LNHNV and YYDKDF (reference sequence). The V gene lost 4 bases and the J gene lost 5 bases, with 15 bases spanning the gap. The CDR3 has 15 residues. The sample consisted of blood. This chain joins TRBV15 and TRBJ2-1; possibly TRBD2 for D (6 bases). The sequence was obtained from a person between 18 and 70 years old in good health. The CDR3 DNA sequence: TGTGCCACCAGCACGGGGGTATTGCCGAACAATGAGCAGTTCTTC. Residues: CATSTGVLPNNEQFF.